Each of the 9 T cell receptor beta chains below was sequenced from the same sample in a study of blood T cell repertoires in COVID-19. Produced via immunoSEQ multiplex PCR; TCRdb's table is partial and in-frame only. The sample lists fewer than 250,000 clones; roughly 80% were seen once. The sample comprised peripheral blood. Source of these receptors: a woman between 45 and 65 years old with acute or convalescent COVID-19.

The chain carries TRBV7-9 and TRBJ1-1, with 8 positions matching TRBD1. V lost 4 bases, J lost 3 bases, and 4 bases stayed unmatched. The CDR3 is 14 amino acids. Germline V gene lookup returns CDR1 SEHNR and CDR2 FQNEAQ (reference sequence). This CDR3 is CASSSLTGDTEAFF. CDR3 nucleotide sequence: TGTGCCAGCAGCTCCTTGACAGGGGACACTGAAGCTTTCTTT.

The chain has TRBV2 and TRBJ2-7, with D possibly TRBD1 on 5 matching bases. V lost 4 bases and J 0 bases, leaving 13 bases between the germline ends. The germline V gene has CDR1 SNHLY and CDR2 FYNNEI. There are 15 residues in the CDR3. The CDR3 sequence is CASSVRQGSSYEQYF. CDR3 DNA: TGTGCCAGCAGTGTCAGGCAGGGAAGCTCCTACGAGCAGTACTTC.

The J gene is TRBJ1-1, the V gene TRBV10-3; D not certain. V dropped 4 bases and J dropped 5 bases, with 8 bases sitting between them. The CDR3 sequence is 12 residues long. Germline V gene sequence: CDR1 ENHRY, CDR2 SYGVKD. CDR3 sequence (DNA): TGTGCCATCAGTGTCGGAGGGACTGAAGCTTTCTTT. The encoded protein is CAISVGGTEAFF.

The chain combines TRBV27 with TRBJ1-1; 8 nucleotides agree with TRBD1. The V gene's germline CDR1 is MNHEY and CDR2 SMNVEV (reference sequence). Unmatched junction bases numbered 9, after V lost 8 bases and J lost 4 bases. The CDR3 consists of 14 residues. The CDR3 reads CASRTQGAATEAFF. The CDR3, as DNA: TGTGCCAGCCGCACGCAGGGGGCGGCCACTGAAGCTTTCTTT.

The chain employs TRBV3-1 (or the pseudogene TRBV3-2) and TRBJ2-7, with TRBD1 as a possible D gene (6 bases). The CDR3 totals 16 residues. Germline CDR1 LGHDT, CDR2 YNNKEL (reference sequence). V was shortened by 1 base and J by 6 bases, with 19 bases between the two germline ends. The CDR3 DNA reads TGTGCCAGCAGCCAAGCTGGTAAGGTTACAGGGCGCGAGCAGTACTTC. Translation gives CASSQAGKVTGREQYF.

This chain links TRBV7-9 with TRBJ2-5; 7 nucleotides agree with TRBD2. Germline V gene lookup returns CDR1 SEHNR and CDR2 FQNEAQ (reference sequence). The V and J ends lost 2 bases and 1 base, in that order; junction bases with no gene match: 4. The CDR3 is 15 amino acids. CDR3 region: CASSLSSGTQETQYF. For the CDR3, the DNA is TGTGCCAGCAGCTTATCGAGCGGGACCCAAGAGACCCAGTACTTC.

V usage is TRBV2 and J usage is TRBJ2-5; 7 nucleotides line up with TRBD2. Germline V CDR1 and CDR2: SNHLY, FYNNEI. Trimming took 7 bases from V and 5 from J; bases not matched to a gene: 10. CDR3 length equals 14 residues. The CDR3 DNA is TGTGCCAGCAAGACTGGGGGGGTCGGGGAGACCCAGTACTTC. Translated, it gives CASKTGGVGETQYF.

V usage is TRBV5-5 and J usage is TRBJ1-1; D is ambiguous. CDR1 and CDR2 from the germline V gene are SGHKS and YYEKEE (reference sequence). The CDR3 covers 13 residues. V lost 2 bases and J 4 bases, leaving 9 bases between the germline ends. CDR3 sequence (DNA): TGTGCCAGCAGCTTCGCATACGGCACTGAAGCTTTCTTT. As protein: CASSFAYGTEAFF.

The chain employs TRBV30 and TRBJ2-3; 12 bases match TRBD2. CDR3 length: 15 amino acids. The germline CDR1 and CDR2 sequences are GTSNPN and SVGIG (reference sequence). The ends lost 3 bases at V and 5 bases at J; junction bases unmatched: 6. In DNA form, the CDR3 reads TGTGCCTGGAGGGGACTAGCGGGTCCGGTAGATACGCAGTATTTT. It translates to CAWRGLAGPVDTQYF.